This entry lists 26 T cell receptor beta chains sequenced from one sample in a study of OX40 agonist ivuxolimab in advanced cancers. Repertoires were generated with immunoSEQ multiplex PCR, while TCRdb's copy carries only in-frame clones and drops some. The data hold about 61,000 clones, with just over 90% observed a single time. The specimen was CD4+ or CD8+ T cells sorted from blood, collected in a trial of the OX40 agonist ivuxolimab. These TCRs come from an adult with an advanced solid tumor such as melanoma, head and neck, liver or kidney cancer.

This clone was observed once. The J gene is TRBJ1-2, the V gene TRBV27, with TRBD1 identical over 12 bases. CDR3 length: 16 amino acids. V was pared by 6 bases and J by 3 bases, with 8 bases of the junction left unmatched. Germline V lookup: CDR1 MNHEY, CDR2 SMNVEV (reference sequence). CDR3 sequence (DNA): TGTGCCAGCAGGTCGATTGGGACAGGGGGCGACTATGGCTACACCTTC. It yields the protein CASRSIGTGGDYGYTF.

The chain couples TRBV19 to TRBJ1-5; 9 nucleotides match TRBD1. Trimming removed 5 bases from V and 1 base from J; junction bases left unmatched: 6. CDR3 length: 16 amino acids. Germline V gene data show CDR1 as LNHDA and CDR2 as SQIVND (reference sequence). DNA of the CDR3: TGTGCCAGTAGTGAAACACAGGGGGCAAGCAATCAGCCCCAGCATTTT. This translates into CASSETQGASNQPQHF.

The CDR3 DNA is TGTGCCAGCAGCGGGGGGCCCACCGGGGAGCTGTTTTTT. Translation: CASSGGPTGELFF. The J gene is TRBJ2-2, the V gene TRBV11-2; D is possibly TRBD1 or TRBD2 (6 bases each). The CDR3 totals 13 residues. Germline-derived CDR1 and CDR2 are SGHAT and FQNNGV. V lost 5 bases to trimming and J lost 4 bases, with 8 bases between them.

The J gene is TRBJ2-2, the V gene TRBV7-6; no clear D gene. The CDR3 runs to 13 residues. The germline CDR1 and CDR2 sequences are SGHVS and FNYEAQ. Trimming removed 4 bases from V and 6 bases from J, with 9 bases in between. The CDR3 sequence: CASSSGRAGELFF. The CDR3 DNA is TGTGCCAGCAGCTCCGGCCGGGCCGGGGAGCTGTTTTTT.

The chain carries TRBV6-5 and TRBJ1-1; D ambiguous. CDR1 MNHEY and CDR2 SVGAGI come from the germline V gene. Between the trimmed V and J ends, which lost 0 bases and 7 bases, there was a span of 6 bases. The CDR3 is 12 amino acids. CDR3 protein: CASSYSHVEAFF. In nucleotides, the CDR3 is TGTGCCAGCAGTTACTCCCATGTTGAAGCTTTCTTT.

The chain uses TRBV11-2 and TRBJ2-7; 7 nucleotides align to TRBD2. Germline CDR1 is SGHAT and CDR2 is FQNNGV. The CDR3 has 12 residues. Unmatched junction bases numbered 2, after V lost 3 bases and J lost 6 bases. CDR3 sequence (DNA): TGTGCCAGCAGCTTGGGAGGGATCGAGCAGTACTTC. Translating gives CASSLGGIEQYF.

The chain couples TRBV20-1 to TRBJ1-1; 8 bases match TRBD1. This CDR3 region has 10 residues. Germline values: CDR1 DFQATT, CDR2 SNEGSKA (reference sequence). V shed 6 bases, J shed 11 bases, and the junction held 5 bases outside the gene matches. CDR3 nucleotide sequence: TGCAGTGCGGCACAGGGGGGGGCTTTCTTT. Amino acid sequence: CSAAQGGAFF.

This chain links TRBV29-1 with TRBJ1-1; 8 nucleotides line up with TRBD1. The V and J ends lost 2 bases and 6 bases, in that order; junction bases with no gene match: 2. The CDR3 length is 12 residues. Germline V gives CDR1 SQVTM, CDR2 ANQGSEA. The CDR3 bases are TGCAGCGTTGAAAAACAGGGGGCTGAAGCTTTCTTT. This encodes CSVEKQGAEAFF.

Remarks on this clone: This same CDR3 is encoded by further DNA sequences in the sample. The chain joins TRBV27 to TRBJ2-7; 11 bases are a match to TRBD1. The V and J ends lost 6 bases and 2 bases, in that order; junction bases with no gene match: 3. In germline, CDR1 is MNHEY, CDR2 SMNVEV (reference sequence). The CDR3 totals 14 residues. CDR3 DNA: TGTGCCAGCAGCCCGGGACAGGGGGCCTACGAGCAGTACTTC. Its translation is CASSPGQGAYEQYF.

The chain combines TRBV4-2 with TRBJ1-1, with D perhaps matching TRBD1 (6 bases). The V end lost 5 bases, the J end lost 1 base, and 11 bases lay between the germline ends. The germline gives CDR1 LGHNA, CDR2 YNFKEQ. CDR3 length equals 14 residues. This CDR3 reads CASSAGAWNTEAFF. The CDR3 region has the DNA TGTGCCAGCAGCGCAGGGGCATGGAACACTGAAGCTTTCTTT.

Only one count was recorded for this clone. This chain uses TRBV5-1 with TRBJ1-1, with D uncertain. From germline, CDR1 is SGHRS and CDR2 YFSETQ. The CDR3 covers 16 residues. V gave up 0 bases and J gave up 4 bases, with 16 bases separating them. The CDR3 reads CASSLVGVGGSTEAFF. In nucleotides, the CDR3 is TGCGCCAGCAGCTTGGTCGGGGTAGGAGGTTCCACTGAAGCTTTCTTT.

The CDR3 DNA is TGTGCCAGCAGCCAAGAGGCAGATGACACCGGGGAGCTGTTTTTT. This encodes CASSQEADDTGELFF. The chain couples TRBV6-6 to TRBJ2-2; D gene unclear. The germline V and J ends were trimmed by 6 bases and 3 bases, with 14 bases remaining between them. Germline V gene data show CDR1 as MNHNY and CDR2 as SVGAGI (reference sequence). The CDR3 consists of 15 residues.

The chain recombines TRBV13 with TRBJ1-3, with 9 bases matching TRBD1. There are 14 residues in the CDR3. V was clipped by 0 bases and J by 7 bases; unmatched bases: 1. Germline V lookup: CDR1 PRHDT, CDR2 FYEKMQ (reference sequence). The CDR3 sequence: CASSLGQGANTIYF. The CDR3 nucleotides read TGTGCCAGCAGCTTAGGACAGGGGGCCAACACCATATATTTT. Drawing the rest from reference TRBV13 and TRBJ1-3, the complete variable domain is AAGVIQSPRHLIKEKRETATLKCYPIPRHDTVYWYQQGPGQDPQFLISFYEKMQSDKGSIPDRFSAQQFSDYHSELNMSSLELGDSALYFCASSLGQGANTIYFGEGSWLTVV.

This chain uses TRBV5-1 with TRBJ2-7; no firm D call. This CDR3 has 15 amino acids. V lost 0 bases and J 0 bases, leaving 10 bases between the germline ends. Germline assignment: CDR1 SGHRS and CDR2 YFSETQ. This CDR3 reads CASSLEASPSYEQYF. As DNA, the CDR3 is TGCGCCAGCAGCTTGGAGGCTAGTCCCTCCTACGAGCAGTACTTC.

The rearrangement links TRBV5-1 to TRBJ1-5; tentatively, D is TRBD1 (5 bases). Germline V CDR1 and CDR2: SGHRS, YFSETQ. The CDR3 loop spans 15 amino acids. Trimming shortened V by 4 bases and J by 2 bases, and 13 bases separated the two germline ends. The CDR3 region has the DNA TGCGCCAGCAGCCCCTCGGGGGGGGGCAATCAGCCCCAGCATTTT. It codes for CASSPSGGGNQPQHF.

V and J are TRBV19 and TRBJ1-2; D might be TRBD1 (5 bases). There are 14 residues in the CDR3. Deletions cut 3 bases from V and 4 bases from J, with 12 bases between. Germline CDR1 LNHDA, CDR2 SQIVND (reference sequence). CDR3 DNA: TGTGCCAGTAGTATCGTCGGGACGGCCTATGGCTACACCTTC. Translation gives CASSIVGTAYGYTF.

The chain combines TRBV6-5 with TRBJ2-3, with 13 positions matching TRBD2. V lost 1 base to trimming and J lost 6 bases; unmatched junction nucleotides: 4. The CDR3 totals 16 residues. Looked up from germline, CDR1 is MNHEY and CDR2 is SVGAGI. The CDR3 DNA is TGTGCCAGCAGTTACTTCGGACTAGCGGGGGATGATACGCAGTATTTT. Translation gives CASSYFGLAGDDTQYF.

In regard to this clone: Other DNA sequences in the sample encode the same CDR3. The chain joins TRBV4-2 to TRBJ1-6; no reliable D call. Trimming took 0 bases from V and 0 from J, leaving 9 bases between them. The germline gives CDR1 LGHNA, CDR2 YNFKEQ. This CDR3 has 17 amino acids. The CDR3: CASSQEPLSSYNSPLHF. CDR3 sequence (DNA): TGTGCCAGCAGCCAAGAGCCACTGAGCTCCTATAATTCACCCCTCCACTTT.

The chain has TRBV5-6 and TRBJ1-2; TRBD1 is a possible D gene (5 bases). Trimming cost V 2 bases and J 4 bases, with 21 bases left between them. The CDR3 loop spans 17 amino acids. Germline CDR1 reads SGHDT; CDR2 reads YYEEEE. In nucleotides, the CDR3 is TGTGCCAGCAGCTTCGAGGAGGGGCGGGGTGTGATCTATGGCTACACCTTC. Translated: CASSFEEGRGVIYGYTF.

The CDR3 region is CASSPDTAYEQYF. The CDR3 nucleotides are TGTGCCAGCAGTCCCGACACGGCCTACGAGCAGTACTTC. The chain links TRBV2 to TRBJ2-7; D not certain. The V end lost 5 bases, the J end lost 2 bases, and 10 bases lay between the germline ends. Germline values: CDR1 SNHLY, CDR2 FYNNEI. This CDR3 spans 13 amino acids.

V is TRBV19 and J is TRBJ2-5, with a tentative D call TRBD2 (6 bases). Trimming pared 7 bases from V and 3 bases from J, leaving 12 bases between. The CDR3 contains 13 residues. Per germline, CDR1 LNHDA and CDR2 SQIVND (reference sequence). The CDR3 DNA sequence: TGTGCCAGTACCGTCGGGGGAGAAGAGACCCAGTACTTC. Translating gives CASTVGGEETQYF.

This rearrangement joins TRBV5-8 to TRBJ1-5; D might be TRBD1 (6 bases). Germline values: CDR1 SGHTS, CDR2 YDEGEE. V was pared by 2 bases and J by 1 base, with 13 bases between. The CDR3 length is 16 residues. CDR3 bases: TGTGCCAGCAGCTTAGGGCAGGGGTTAAGCAATCAGCCCCAGCATTTT. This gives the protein CASSLGQGLSNQPQHF.

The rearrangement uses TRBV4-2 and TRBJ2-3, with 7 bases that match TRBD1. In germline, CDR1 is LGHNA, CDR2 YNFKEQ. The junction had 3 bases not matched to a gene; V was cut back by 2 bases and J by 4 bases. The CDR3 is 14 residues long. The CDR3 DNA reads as TGTGCCAGCAGCCAACCTGGGACAGCAGATACGCAGTATTTT. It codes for CASSQPGTADTQYF.

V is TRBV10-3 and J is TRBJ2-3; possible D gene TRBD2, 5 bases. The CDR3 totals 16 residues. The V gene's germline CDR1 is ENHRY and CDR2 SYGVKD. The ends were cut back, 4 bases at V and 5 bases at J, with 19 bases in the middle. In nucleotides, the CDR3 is TGTGCCATCAGTGGGTCATCAAGAGGGCGCGGAGATACGCAGTATTTT. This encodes CAISGSSRGRGDTQYF.

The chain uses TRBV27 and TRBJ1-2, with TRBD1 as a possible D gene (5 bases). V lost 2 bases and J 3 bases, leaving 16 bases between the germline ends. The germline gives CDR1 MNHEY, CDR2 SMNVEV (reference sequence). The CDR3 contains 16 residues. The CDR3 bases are TGTGCCAGCAGTTTAGTCCCTGGGGAAGGGGACTATGGCTACACCTTC. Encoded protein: CASSLVPGEGDYGYTF.

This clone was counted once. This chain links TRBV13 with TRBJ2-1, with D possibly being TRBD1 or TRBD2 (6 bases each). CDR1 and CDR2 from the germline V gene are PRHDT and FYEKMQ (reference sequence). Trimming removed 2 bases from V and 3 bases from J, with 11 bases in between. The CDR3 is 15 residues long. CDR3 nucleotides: TGTGCCAGCAGCTTAAGGGGGGAGGACTACAATGAGCAGTTCTTC. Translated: CASSLRGEDYNEQFF. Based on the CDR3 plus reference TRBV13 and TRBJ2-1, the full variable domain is AAGVIQSPRHLIKEKRETATLKCYPIPRHDTVYWYQQGPGQDPQFLISFYEKMQSDKGSIPDRFSAQQFSDYHSELNMSSLELGDSALYFCASSLRGEDYNEQFFGPGTRLTVL.